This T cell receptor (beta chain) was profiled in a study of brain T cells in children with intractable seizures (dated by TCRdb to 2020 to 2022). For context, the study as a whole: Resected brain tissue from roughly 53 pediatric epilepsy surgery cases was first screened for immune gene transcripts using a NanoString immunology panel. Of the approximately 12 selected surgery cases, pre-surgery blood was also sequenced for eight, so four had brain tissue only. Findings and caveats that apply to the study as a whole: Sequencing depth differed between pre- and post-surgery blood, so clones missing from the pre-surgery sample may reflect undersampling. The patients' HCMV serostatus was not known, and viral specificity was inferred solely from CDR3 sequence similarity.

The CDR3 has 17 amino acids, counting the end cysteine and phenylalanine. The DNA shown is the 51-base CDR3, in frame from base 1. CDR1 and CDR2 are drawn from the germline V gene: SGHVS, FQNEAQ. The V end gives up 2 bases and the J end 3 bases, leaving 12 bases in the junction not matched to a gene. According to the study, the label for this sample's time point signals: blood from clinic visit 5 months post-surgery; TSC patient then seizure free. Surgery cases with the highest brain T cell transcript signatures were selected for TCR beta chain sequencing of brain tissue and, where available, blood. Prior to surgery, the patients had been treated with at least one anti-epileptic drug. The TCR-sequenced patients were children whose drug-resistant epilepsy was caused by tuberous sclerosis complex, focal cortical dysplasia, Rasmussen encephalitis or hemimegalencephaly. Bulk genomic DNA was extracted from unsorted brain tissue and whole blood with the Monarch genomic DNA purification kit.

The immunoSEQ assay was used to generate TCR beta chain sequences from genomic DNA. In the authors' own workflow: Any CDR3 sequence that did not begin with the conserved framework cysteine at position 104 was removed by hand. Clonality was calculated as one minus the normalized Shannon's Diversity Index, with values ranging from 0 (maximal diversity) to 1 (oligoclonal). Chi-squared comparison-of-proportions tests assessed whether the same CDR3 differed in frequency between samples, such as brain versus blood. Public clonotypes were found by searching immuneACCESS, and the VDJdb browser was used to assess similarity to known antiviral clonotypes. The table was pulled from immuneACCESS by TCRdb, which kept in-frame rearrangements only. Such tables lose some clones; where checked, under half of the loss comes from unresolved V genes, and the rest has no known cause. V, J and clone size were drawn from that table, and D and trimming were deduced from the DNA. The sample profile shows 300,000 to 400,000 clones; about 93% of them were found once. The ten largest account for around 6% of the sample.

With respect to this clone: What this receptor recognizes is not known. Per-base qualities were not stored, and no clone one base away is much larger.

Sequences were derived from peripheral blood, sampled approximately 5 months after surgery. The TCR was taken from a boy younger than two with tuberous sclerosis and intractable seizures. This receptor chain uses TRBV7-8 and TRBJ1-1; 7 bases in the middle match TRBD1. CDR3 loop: CASSLSRMDRPHTEAFF. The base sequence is TGTGCCAGCAGCTTATCGAGGATGGACAGGCCTCACACTGAAGCTTTCTTT.